Below, 26 T cell receptor beta chains from the same sample are listed, as sequenced in a study of blood T cell repertoires in COVID-19. Method: immunoSEQ multiplex PCR; TCRdb's copy keeps in-frame clones and lacks some. The sample consists of roughly 200,000 clones, about 85% of them appearing once. The sample was peripheral blood. These receptors were taken from a woman between 50 and 59 years old with COVID-19, enrolled during active disease.

This chain links TRBV5-1 with TRBJ2-5, with 8 bases fitting TRBD2. V lost 0 bases and J lost 5; bases outside the gene matches: 9. Germline V gene data show CDR1 as SGHRS and CDR2 as YFSETQ. This CDR3 contains 16 residues. This CDR3 reads CASSLAGPGGRETQYF. CDR3 nucleotides: TGCGCCAGCAGCTTGGCCGGCCCGGGGGGGCGCGAGACCCAGTACTTC.

This clone was seen a handful of times. This CDR3 is CASSLGGGARELFF. CDR3 bases: TGTGCCAGCAGCTTAGGCGGGGGGGCCCGGGAGCTGTTTTTT. The J gene is TRBJ2-2, the V gene TRBV7-2; 9 bases align to TRBD2. The germline CDR1 and CDR2 sequences are SGHTA and FQGNSA. The CDR3 has 14 residues. V lost 1 base, J lost 9 bases, and 3 bases stayed unmatched.

The chain recombines TRBV12-3 or TRBV12-4 with TRBJ2-5, with TRBD1 matching over 7 bases. V was clipped by 6 bases and J by 4 bases; unmatched bases: 2. CDR3 size: 12 residues. CDR3 coding DNA: TGTGCCAGCAGACGGGACAGAGAGACCCAGTACTTC. This gives the protein CASRRDRETQYF.

This clone was detected once. This chain links TRBV28 with TRBJ2-1; D is perhaps TRBD2 (7 bases). The germline gives CDR1 MDHEN, CDR2 SYDVKM. The CDR3 covers 14 residues. V shed 8 bases and J shed 4 bases, with 15 bases lying between them. The CDR3 sequence is CASDRGAPYNEQFF. The CDR3 nucleotides read TGTGCCAGCGACCGGGGGGCCCCTTACAATGAGCAGTTCTTC. Combining the CDR3 with reference TRBV28 and TRBJ2-1 gives the whole variable domain DVKVTQSSRYLVKRTGEKVFLECVQDMDHENMFWYRQDPGLGLRLIYFSYDVKMKEKGDIPEGYSVSREKKERFSLILESASTNQTSMYLCASDRGAPYNEQFFGPGTRLTVL.

The rearrangement joins TRBV28 to TRBJ2-4, with TRBD2 identical over 7 bases. Germline CDR1 and CDR2: MDHEN and SYDVKM. The CDR3 consists of 15 residues. The J segment lost 0 bases and the V segment lost 6 bases, leaving 5 bases of the junction unmatched. CDR3 nucleotide sequence: TGTGCCAGCAGCTACGGGAGGTTAGCCAAAAACATTCAGTACTTC. Its translation: CASSYGRLAKNIQYF.

The sample holds a few counts of this clone. The chain links TRBV3-1 (or the pseudogene TRBV3-2) to TRBJ2-7; tentative D call: TRBD2 (5 bases). Trimming cost V 0 bases and J 8 bases, with 8 bases left between them. The germline V gene has CDR1 LGHDT and CDR2 YNNKEL (reference sequence). This CDR3 comprises 12 residues. The CDR3: CASSQERAKQYV. The DNA of the CDR3 is TGTGCCAGCAGCCAAGAGAGGGCGAAGCAGTACGTC.

J is TRBJ1-5 and V is TRBV19; 7 bases line up with TRBD1. With 3 bases clipped from V and 4 bases from J, the junction kept 6 bases outside the gene matches. The CDR3 has 15 residues. CDR1 and CDR2 (germline): LNHDA, SQIVND (reference sequence). The CDR3 nucleotides are TGTGCCAGTAGTATTTTCGGGACAGTGAATCAGCCCCAGCATTTT. This encodes CASSIFGTVNQPQHF.

This clone showed up just once. The gene calls are TRBV28 and TRBJ2-7; D might be TRBD1 (6 bases). Germline loops: CDR1 MDHEN, CDR2 SYDVKM. CDR3 length: 14 amino acids. Trimming stripped 2 bases from V and 1 base from J, with 9 bases between. CDR3 nucleotides: TGTGCCAGCAGTTTAACAGGGTCTTCCTACGAGCAGTACTTC. Translation gives CASSLTGSSYEQYF.

The chain links TRBV30 to TRBJ2-3, with D possibly TRBD1 on 6 matching bases. V was pared by 0 bases and J by 1 base, with 8 bases between. Germline-derived CDR1 and CDR2 are GTSNPN and SVGIG (reference sequence). The CDR3 is 14 residues long. CDR3 nucleotides: TGTGCCTGGAGTGTATCAGGGGGCACAGATACGCAGTATTTT. Amino acid sequence: CAWSVSGGTDTQYF.

The rearrangement links TRBV5-6 to TRBJ1-1; D remains unclear. V dropped 0 bases and J dropped 5 bases, with 14 bases sitting between them. CDR3 length: 15 amino acids. Germline values: CDR1 SGHDT, CDR2 YYEEEE. The CDR3 region has the DNA TGTGCCAGCAGCTTGGCCTCAGAGGCTTGGACTGAAGCTTTCTTT. As protein: CASSLASEAWTEAFF.

CDR3 loop: CASSRGEWNTEAFF. In DNA, the CDR3 is TGTGCCAGCAGCCGGGGGGAATGGAACACTGAAGCTTTCTTT. The J gene is TRBJ1-1, the V gene TRBV5-4, with D possibly being TRBD1 (5 bases). Trimming took 4 bases from V and 1 from J, leaving 11 bases between them. The CDR3 consists of 14 residues. The germline V gene encodes CDR1 SGHNT and CDR2 YYREEE (reference sequence).

The J gene is TRBJ1-2, the V gene TRBV28; perhaps TRBD1 as D (6 bases). The CDR3 runs to 15 residues. V was shortened by 6 bases and J by 4 bases, with 18 bases between the two germline ends. CDR1 is MDHEN, CDR2 SYDVKM, per germline. DNA of the CDR3: TGTGCCAGCAGGAAACAGGGTACCGCCCTCTATGGCTACACCTTC. Its translation: CASRKQGTALYGYTF.

The chain carries TRBV7-2 and TRBJ2-1; 8 bases agree with TRBD2. The CDR3 loop spans 15 amino acids. Germline trimming cut 8 bases from V and 9 bases from J; bases unmatched to any gene: 15. Per the germline V gene, CDR1 is SGHTA and CDR2 is FQGNSA. The CDR3 loop is CASGNGAGEGSEQFF. The DNA of the CDR3 is TGTGCCAGCGGAAACGGAGCGGGGGAAGGAAGTGAGCAGTTCTTC.

The rearrangement joins TRBV19 to TRBJ1-3; D not resolved. V dropped 3 bases and J dropped 0 bases, with 6 bases sitting between them. Germline assignment: CDR1 LNHDA and CDR2 SQIVND (reference sequence). The CDR3 consists of 14 residues. CDR3 in DNA: TGTGCCAGTAGTATCGACAACTCTGGAAACACCATATATTTT. The encoded protein is CASSIDNSGNTIYF.

This clone was detected a few times. The gene calls are TRBV7-8 and TRBJ2-3; 7 bases agree with TRBD1. The CDR3 has 18 amino acids. Germline loops: CDR1 SGHVS, CDR2 FQNEAQ. V gave up 4 bases and J gave up 0 bases; unmatched junction bases: 13. CDR3 DNA: TGTGCCAGCAGCTGGGGACAGCGGAAGCCTGAAAGCACAGATACGCAGTATTTT. It codes for CASSWGQRKPESTDTQYF.

The chain carries TRBV29-1 and TRBJ2-3; D is undetermined. V lost 2 bases and J 2 bases, leaving 5 bases between the germline ends. CDR3 size: 12 residues. Germline V gene sequence: CDR1 SQVTM, CDR2 ANQGSEA. The CDR3: CSVEPFTDTQYF. In DNA form, the CDR3 reads TGCAGCGTTGAACCATTCACAGATACGCAGTATTTT.

CDR3 region: CASSLGQGNYGYTF. The CDR3 nucleotides read TGTGCCAGCAGTCTGGGACAGGGTAACTATGGCTACACCTTC. The chain carries TRBV6-4 and TRBJ1-2; 9 bases fit TRBD1. Losses at the gene ends were 5 bases for V and 1 base for J; bases not matched to a gene: 2. The CDR3 totals 14 residues. Germline V CDR1 and CDR2: MRHNA, SNTAGT.

The chain couples TRBV6-6 to TRBJ1-2; D gene unclear. Trimming removed 5 bases from V and 4 bases from J, with 17 bases in between. Looked up from germline, CDR1 is MNHNY and CDR2 is SVGAGI (reference sequence). This CDR3 region has 15 residues. In DNA form, the CDR3 reads TGTGCCAGCAGTAACTGGCGGGCGGTCAGCTATGGCTACACCTTC. It is translated as CASSNWRAVSYGYTF.

The V and J genes are TRBV5-1 and TRBJ1-6; TRBD1 matches 7 bases. The CDR3 totals 14 residues. J gave up 7 bases and V 3 bases, and 4 bases lay outside the gene matches. Germline V gene sequence: CDR1 SGHRS, CDR2 YFSETQ. This CDR3 reads CASSSTGINSPLHF. CDR3 coding DNA: TGCGCCAGCAGCTCGACAGGGATAAATTCACCCCTCCACTTT.

V gene TRBV4-2 combines with J gene TRBJ2-1; 8 bases are shared with TRBD2. After removal of 1 base from V and 5 bases from J, the junction contained 10 bases not matched to a gene. The CDR3 extends over 17 amino acids. The V gene's germline CDR1 is LGHNA and CDR2 YNFKEQ. CDR3 in amino acids: CASSQGTRSGGHNEQFF. The CDR3 DNA follows: TGTGCCAGCAGCCAAGGCACGAGGAGCGGGGGTCACAATGAGCAGTTCTTC.

The chain has TRBV5-1 and TRBJ1-1, with 11 positions matching TRBD1. The CDR3 has 14 amino acids. Germline CDR1 is SGHRS and CDR2 is YFSETQ. With V trimmed by 5 bases and J by 6 bases, 6 bases remained unmatched. In DNA form, the CDR3 reads TGCGCCAGCAGTTGGGACAGGGGGGTCCCTGAAGCTTTCTTT. Its protein is CASSWDRGVPEAFF.

This clone has a handful of counts. An end of the junction differs from the germline gene, which may be a read error. The chain uses TRBV16 and TRBJ1-5; 8 bases match TRBD1. CDR3 length: 14 amino acids. The germline V gene has CDR1 KGHSY and CDR2 FQNENV. The CDR3 reads CASTQQGVGQPQHF. For the CDR3, the DNA is TGTGCCAGCACCCAACAGGGGGTAGGTCAGCCCCAGCATTTT.

This rearrangement joins TRBV4-1 to TRBJ2-7; 7 nucleotides match TRBD2. Looked up from germline, CDR1 is MGHRA and CDR2 is YSYEKL. V was clipped by 4 bases and J by 3 bases; unmatched bases: 9. The length of the CDR3 is 15 residues. As DNA, the CDR3 is TGCGCCAGCAGCCTAAGTATGGCGGGGGTCTACGAGCAGTACGTC. It translates to CASSLSMAGVYEQYV.

This clone was found once. This sequence joins TRBV4-1 and TRBJ2-2, with D possibly matching TRBD1 (5 bases). The V end was cut by 4 bases, the J end by 5 bases, with 20 bases between. There are 17 residues in the CDR3. Germline lookup yields CDR1 MGHRA and CDR2 YSYEKL. CDR3 region: CASSRGSGPFRTGELFF. The CDR3 DNA follows: TGCGCCAGCAGCCGGGGTTCAGGGCCGTTCCGGACCGGGGAGCTGTTTTTT.

V and J are TRBV25-1 and TRBJ2-1, with D tentatively TRBD1 (6 bases). CDR1 is MGHDK and CDR2 is SYGVNS in the germline V gene. Trimming took off 5 bases at V and 4 bases at J, with 15 bases between the two ends. This CDR3 is built from 15 residues. CDR3 sequence (DNA): TGTGCCAGCAGTCGAGCTTTAACAGGGTACAATGAGCAGTTCTTC. Translating gives CASSRALTGYNEQFF.

The chain uses TRBV2 and TRBJ1-4; no clear D. This CDR3 spans 13 amino acids. Germline CDR1 and CDR2: SNHLY and FYNNEI. V shed 2 bases and J shed 7 bases, with 8 bases lying between them. The CDR3: CASSERFTEKLFF. The CDR3 nucleotides are TGTGCCAGCAGTGAACGGTTCACTGAAAAACTGTTTTTT.